Described below is a single TCR beta chain sequence and its context. What it binds is not known. The record originates from a study of TIL therapy for anti-PD-1-resistant metastatic lung cancer. Sequencing used immunoSEQ v3. Each library reached some 2 million read pairs, or about 5-6 million at deep level. The data were produced by immunoSEQ multiplex PCR, yet TCRdb's version contains in-frame clones alone and is incomplete. The sample carries thousands of clones, 76% recorded once. Notes on the study in general: Many TIL product clones were absent from baseline tumor, suggesting clonal contraction.

The time point here: pre-treatment sample, taken before nivolumab and TIL therapy. The tumor samples were excised metastases, mostly pleural nodules or supraclavicular lymph nodes. The receptor comes from a person aged 25 to 85 with non-small cell lung cancer. The specimen comprised tumor tissue, sampled at baseline.

Here the CDR3 reads CASSLVVELNTEAFF. The CDR3 bases are TGTGCCAGCAGCTTGGTAGTGGAGTTGAACACTGAAGCTTTCTTT. This chain links TRBV7-9 with TRBJ1-1, with unresolved D. CDR1 and CDR2 (germline): SEHNR, FQNEAQ (reference sequence). This CDR3 comprises 15 residues. Trimming took 3 bases from V and 0 from J, leaving 11 bases between them.